This passage covers 24 T cell receptor beta chains from one sample sequenced in a study of blood T cell repertoires in COVID-19. Method: immunoSEQ multiplex PCR; TCRdb's copy keeps in-frame clones and lacks some. The sample lists fewer than 350,000 clones, around 86% occurring once. Sequences were obtained from PBMCs or T cells enriched from blood (not recorded which). The receptors come from a woman between 35 and 50 years old with acute COVID-19.

This chain links TRBV6-2 or TRBV6-3 with TRBJ2-1; 9 bases map to TRBD2. Trimming at V came to 0 bases and at J to 3 bases, leaving 9 bases not matched to a gene. The length of the CDR3 is 18 residues. The germline V gene encodes CDR1 MNHEY and CDR2 SVGEGT. Here the CDR3 reads CASSYSSAGGRFYNEQFF. DNA for the CDR3: TGTGCCAGCAGTTACTCGAGCGCGGGGGGGCGGTTCTACAATGAGCAGTTCTTC.

J is TRBJ2-7 and V is TRBV15; the D gene is possibly TRBD2 (7 bases). The CDR3 runs 16 residues. The germline V and J ends were trimmed by 0 bases and 3 bases, with 15 bases remaining between them. Per the germline V gene, CDR1 is LNHNV and CDR2 is YYDKDF (reference sequence). CDR3 nucleotide sequence: TGTGCCACCAGCAGAGATCGTAAAGGGGGGGGCTACGAGCAGTACTTC. Protein sequence: CATSRDRKGGGYEQYF.

Points on this clone: Distinct nucleotide sequences in the sample also encode this CDR3. The CDR3 DNA reads TGTGCCAGCAGTTTGGGGGGCTATGGCTACACCTTC. It is translated as CASSLGGYGYTF. The chain recombines TRBV28 with TRBJ1-2, with a weak D call TRBD1 (5 bases). The CDR3 totals 12 residues. The germline CDR1 and CDR2 sequences are MDHEN and SYDVKM. V lost 3 bases and J 4 bases, leaving 6 bases between the germline ends.

The chain is built from TRBV24-1 and TRBJ2-1; TRBD2 matches 12 bases. The CDR3 contains 19 residues. V lost 4 bases to trimming and J lost 9 bases; unmatched junction nucleotides: 18. Germline V lookup: CDR1 KGHDR, CDR2 SFDVKD. CDR3 sequence: CATSDPFILAGGPGGEQFF. The CDR3 nucleotides are TGTGCCACCAGTGACCCGTTCATCCTAGCGGGAGGGCCCGGGGGTGAGCAGTTCTTC.

The chain couples TRBV4-2 to TRBJ1-2; D is perhaps TRBD1 (5 bases). The CDR3 totals 16 residues. V lost 0 bases and J 6 bases, leaving 17 bases between the germline ends. From germline, CDR1 is LGHNA and CDR2 YNFKEQ. DNA of the CDR3: TGTGCCAGCAGCCAAGATCTGGCAGGGAGGGGAGATGGCTACACCTTC. It yields the protein CASSQDLAGRGDGYTF.

This clone was seen more than once but under ten times. The chain has TRBV7-2 and TRBJ2-5; TRBD1 might be the D (7 bases). This CDR3 has 15 amino acids. The germline V gene has CDR1 SGHTA and CDR2 FQGNSA. V gave up 7 bases and J gave up 3 bases, with 18 bases separating them. For the CDR3, the DNA is TGTGCCAGCACCCCAGGGGGGCGCATTGAAGAGACCCAGTACTTC. This gives the protein CASTPGGRIEETQYF.

V and J are TRBV19 and TRBJ2-5; the match to TRBD2 covers 11 bases. The CDR3 is 15 residues long. Germline-derived CDR1 and CDR2 are LNHDA and SQIVND (reference sequence). The junction had 9 bases not matched to a gene; V was cut back by 7 bases and J by 5 bases. CDR3 nucleotides: TGTGCCAGTAACCCAACTAGCGGGAGTCTGGAGACCCAGTACTTC. Its translation: CASNPTSGSLETQYF.

V usage is TRBV7-6 and J usage is TRBJ2-5, with D perhaps matching TRBD1 (5 bases). Germline V lookup: CDR1 SGHVS, CDR2 FNYEAQ. V was cut by 5 bases and J by 2 bases, with 18 bases left in between. This CDR3 comprises 16 residues. In DNA, the CDR3 is TGTGCCAGCAGCGTCATATCGGGTAGGGGACAAGAGACCCAGTACTTC. Translating gives CASSVISGRGQETQYF.

The chain combines TRBV9 with TRBJ2-7, with D unresolved. The V gene lost 0 bases and the J gene lost 1 base, with 8 bases spanning the gap. The CDR3 consists of 14 residues. The germline gives CDR1 SGDLS, CDR2 YYNGEE. The CDR3: CASSVESRSYEQYF. The CDR3 DNA is TGTGCCAGCAGCGTAGAGAGCAGGTCCTACGAGCAGTACTTC.

This clone was counted once. V is TRBV18 and J is TRBJ1-1; tentative D call: TRBD1 (6 bases). V lost 3 bases and J 4 bases, leaving 15 bases between the germline ends. The CDR3 spans 15 residues. Per the germline V gene, CDR1 is KGHSH and CDR2 is LQKENI. CDR3 bases: TGTGCCAGCTCACCGGAACAGGGCTTAGGCACTGAAGCTTTCTTT. This sequence encodes CASSPEQGLGTEAFF.

The chain links TRBV28 to TRBJ2-3; 14 nucleotides match TRBD2. Germline V gene sequence: CDR1 MDHEN, CDR2 SYDVKM. CDR3 length: 19 amino acids. J lost 1 base, V lost 6 bases, and 12 bases had no gene match. The CDR3 spells CASSDPGTSGSWGTDTQYF. The CDR3 DNA is TGTGCCAGCAGCGACCCCGGGACTAGCGGGAGTTGGGGCACAGATACGCAGTATTTT.

This chain joins TRBV19 and TRBJ1-2; 9 bases fit TRBD1. The germline V gene has CDR1 LNHDA and CDR2 SQIVND (reference sequence). V lost 6 bases to trimming and J lost 2 bases; unmatched junction nucleotides: 4. The CDR3 length is 14 residues. The CDR3: CASRPDRGNYGYTF. DNA of the CDR3: TGTGCCAGTAGACCGGACAGGGGCAACTATGGCTACACCTTC.

This chain uses TRBV6-5 with TRBJ2-7; tentatively, D is TRBD2 (5 bases). V dropped 10 bases and J dropped 3 bases, with 19 bases sitting between them. Germline values: CDR1 MNHEY, CDR2 SVGAGI. The CDR3 sequence is 14 residues long. As DNA, the CDR3 is TGTGCCACCCATTCCGCGGTCGGACTCTACGAGCAGTACTTC. As protein: CATHSAVGLYEQYF.

The genes are TRBV7-2 and TRBJ2-1, with a tentative D call TRBD2 (6 bases). V lost 1 base to trimming and J lost 6 bases, with 13 bases between them. The CDR3 length is 15 residues. Germline values: CDR1 SGHTA, CDR2 FQGNSA. CDR3 coding DNA: TGTGCCAGCAGCTTAGTGGGGGGAGATTCCAATGAGCAGTTCTTC. It translates to CASSLVGGDSNEQFF.

The chain carries TRBV4-1 and TRBJ2-5; D may be TRBD2 (7 bases). Germline lookup yields CDR1 MGHRA and CDR2 YSYEKL. V lost 3 bases and J 4 bases, leaving 21 bases between the germline ends. The length of the CDR3 is 17 residues. CDR3 bases: TGCGCCAGCAGCCACGTGGGAGGGGGGGAGGCGGCAGAGACCCAGTACTTC. Its protein is CASSHVGGGEAAETQYF.

The chain links TRBV7-8 to TRBJ1-5, with 9 bases aligning to TRBD1. From germline, CDR1 is SGHVS and CDR2 FQNEAQ. The CDR3 is 16 amino acids. The junction had 8 bases not matched to a gene; V was cut back by 1 base and J by 7 bases. Written as DNA, the CDR3 is TGTGCCAGCAGCTTAGTGGACAGGGGTATCGACCAGCCCCAGCATTTT. This encodes CASSLVDRGIDQPQHF.

This clone appeared a single time. The genes are TRBV5-1 and TRBJ1-2; 8 positions agree with TRBD1. The CDR3 runs to 15 residues. The germline gives CDR1 SGHRS, CDR2 YFSETQ. V shed 4 bases and J 5 bases; nucleotides not matched to a gene: 10. CDR3 sequence (DNA): TGCGCCAGCAGCCGCGACGGACAGGGACCGTATGGCTACACCTTC. Protein: CASSRDGQGPYGYTF.

The V call is TRBV2, the J call TRBJ1-5; 7 bases fit TRBD1. The CDR3 has 14 amino acids. Germline-derived CDR1 and CDR2 are SNHLY and FYNNEI. With 9 bases clipped from V and 2 bases from J, the junction kept 7 bases outside the gene matches. This CDR3 reads CASRVGQGNQPQHF. In DNA form, the CDR3 reads TGTGCCAGTCGGGTCGGACAGGGCAATCAGCCCCAGCATTTT. Together with reference TRBV2 and TRBJ1-5, the CDR3 gives the full variable domain: EPEVTQTPSHQVTQMGQEVILRCVPISNHLYFYWYRQILGQKVEFLVSFYNNEISEKSEIFDDQFSVERPDGSNFTLKIRSTKLEDSAMYFCASRVGQGNQPQHFGDGTRLSIL.

This sequence joins TRBV18 and TRBJ1-2; TRBD1 matches 10 bases. This CDR3 contains 16 residues. From germline, CDR1 is KGHSH and CDR2 LQKENI. Trimming cost V 6 bases and J 4 bases; bases outside gene matches: 11. This CDR3 reads CASSPGQGTLSYGYTF. The CDR3 nucleotides are TGTGCCAGCTCTCCGGGACAGGGGACACTATCCTATGGCTACACCTTC. The entire variable domain, with the rest obtained from reference TRBV18 and TRBJ1-2, is as follows: NAGVMQNPRHLVRRRGQEARLRCSPMKGHSHVYWYRQLPEEGLKFMVYLQKENIIDESGMPKERFSAEFPKEGPSILRIQQVVRGDSAAYFCASSPGQGTLSYGYTFGSGTRLTVV.

This clone was seen once. This chain links TRBV3-1 (or the pseudogene TRBV3-2) with TRBJ2-7, with a possible D match to TRBD2 (5 bases). The CDR3 runs to 14 residues. Trimming left V 1 base short and J 1 base short, with 8 bases between. CDR1 LGHDT and CDR2 YNNKEL come from the germline V gene (reference sequence). This chain's CDR3 is CASSQGTFSYEQYF. For the CDR3, the DNA is TGTGCCAGCAGCCAAGGGACTTTTTCCTACGAGCAGTACTTC.

The chain employs TRBV6-2 or TRBV6-3 and TRBJ2-3; 7 nucleotides align to TRBD2. The V and J ends lost 4 bases and 1 base, in that order; junction bases with no gene match: 17. The germline CDR1 and CDR2 sequences are MNHEY and SVGEGT. This CDR3 comprises 19 residues. The chain's CDR3 is CASSSMPSVEAGGTDTQYF. CDR3 nucleotides: TGTGCCAGCAGTTCCATGCCTTCGGTCGAGGCGGGAGGCACAGATACGCAGTATTTT.

This clone was seen a handful of times. V is TRBV7-6 and J is TRBJ1-5, with D possibly being TRBD1 (5 bases). The CDR3 is 15 residues long. Germline V lookup: CDR1 SGHVS, CDR2 FNYEAQ. Trimming removed 5 bases at V and 7 bases at J, with 18 bases between. The CDR3 reads CASSPEAGSFQPQHF. The CDR3 nucleotides read TGTGCCAGCAGCCCCGAGGCAGGGTCATTCCAGCCCCAGCATTTT. Full variable domain (missing parts from reference TRBV7-6 and TRBJ1-5): GAGVSQSPRYKVTKRGQDVALRCDPISGHVSLYWYRQALGQGPEFLTYFNYEAQQDKSGLPNDRFSAERPEGSISTLTIQRTEQRDSAMYRCASSPEAGSFQPQHFGDGTRLSIL.

With regard to this clone: The sample holds other DNA sequences that translate to the same CDR3. The gene calls are TRBV11-3 and TRBJ2-7, with D uncertain. This CDR3 has 12 amino acids. Trimming removed 0 bases from V and 4 bases from J, with 4 bases in between. Germline V CDR1 and CDR2: SGHNT, YENEEA. The chain's CDR3 is CASSLDGYEQYF. Written as DNA, the CDR3 is TGTGCCAGCAGCTTAGACGGTTACGAGCAGTACTTC. Variable domain in full (rest from reference TRBV11-3 and TRBJ2-7): EAGVVQSPRYKIIEKKQPVAFWCNPISGHNTLYWYLQNLGQGPELLIRYENEEAVDDSQLPKDRFSAERLKGVDSTLKIQPAELGDSAVYLCASSLDGYEQYFGPGTRLTVT.

The chain carries TRBV5-1 and TRBJ2-6; no definite D call. The germline V and J ends were trimmed by 2 bases and 0 bases, with 9 bases remaining between them. This CDR3 contains 16 residues. CDR1 and CDR2 (germline): SGHRS, YFSETQ. This chain's CDR3 is CASSLDIRSGANVLTF. CDR3 bases: TGCGCCAGCAGCTTAGACATACGCTCTGGGGCCAACGTCCTGACTTTC.